What follows are 27 T cell receptor beta chains derived from one specimen sequenced in a study of Ad26.COV2.S vaccination and SARS-CoV-2 variants. Measured with immunoSEQ multiplex PCR; TCRdb has only the in-frame clones, and not every one. The repertoire holds 400,000 to 450,000 clones, roughly 90% seen once, with approximately 1.7% in the top ten. Treatment reported: roughly 20 received Ad26.COV2.S at low or high dose, single or two shots; 5 received placebo; per-sample allocation not given. The samples were gathered on day 63 after the first injection of vaccine or placebo. The input for sequencing was peripheral blood, taken in a trial of Ad26.COV2.S vaccine versus placebo. These receptors were collected from a person aged 18-60 years who received the Ad26.COV2.S COVID-19 vaccine or a placebo.

The genes are TRBV24-1 and TRBJ2-3, with D possibly matching TRBD2 (6 bases). The V gene lost 9 bases and the J gene lost 6 bases, with 12 bases spanning the gap. CDR1 is KGHDR, CDR2 SFDVKD, per germline. This CDR3 has 12 amino acids. The DNA for the CDR3 is TGTGCCACCTCCAGTGGGGGGGATACGCAGTATTTT. Residues: CATSSGGDTQYF.

This chain connects TRBV6-6 to TRBJ2-3; a weak D match, TRBD2 (7 bases). Germline V gene data show CDR1 as MNHNY and CDR2 as SVGAGI (reference sequence). V lost 4 bases, J lost 5 bases, and 19 bases lay in between. The CDR3 is 16 residues long. The CDR3 region has the DNA TGTGCCAGCAGTTTAGTTGGGGGGGCTACTGGAGATACGCAGTATTTT. The encoded protein is CASSLVGGATGDTQYF.

This chain links TRBV28 with TRBJ2-7; D call uncertain. Germline-derived CDR1 and CDR2 are MDHEN and SYDVKM. V was trimmed by 7 bases and J by 5 bases, leaving 9 bases between them. CDR3 length: 11 amino acids. The CDR3 region is CASKNRNEQYF. The CDR3 DNA is TGTGCCAGCAAGAACAGAAACGAGCAGTACTTC.

The V gene is TRBV9, the J gene TRBJ2-7; 9 nucleotides agree with TRBD2. The CDR3 is made up of 15 amino acids. The V and J ends lost 2 bases and 6 bases, in that order; junction bases with no gene match: 9. Germline CDR1 SGDLS, CDR2 YYNGEE. This CDR3 is CASSVGTSNNIEQYF. In DNA form, the CDR3 reads TGTGCCAGCAGCGTCGGGACTAGCAATAATATCGAGCAGTACTTC.

This clone was counted only a few times. J is TRBJ1-6 and V is TRBV5-1, with 8 bases that match TRBD1. From germline, CDR1 is SGHRS and CDR2 YFSETQ. The CDR3 covers 14 residues. V lost 4 bases, J lost 7 bases, and 4 bases stayed unmatched. CDR3 loop: CASSGDRPNSPLHF. DNA of the CDR3: TGCGCCAGCAGCGGGGACAGGCCCAATTCACCCCTCCACTTT.

The V and J genes are TRBV9 and TRBJ2-1; 10 nucleotides agree with TRBD2. The CDR3 runs 15 residues. Germline V CDR1 and CDR2: SGDLS, YYNGEE. V lost 3 bases and J lost 10; bases outside the gene matches: 10. The CDR3 nucleotides are TGTGCCAGCAGCGGAACTAGCGGGGCGCGGAGCGAGCAGTTCTTC. This encodes CASSGTSGARSEQFF.

CDR3 sequence (DNA): TGTGCCAGCAGCTTAGACAGGGGGCTAGCTCAGCCCCAGCATTTT. Translating gives CASSLDRGLAQPQHF. The chain has TRBV5-4 and TRBJ1-5, with TRBD1 matching 10 bases. V shed 2 bases and J 6 bases; nucleotides not matched to a gene: 5. The germline V gene has CDR1 SGHNT and CDR2 YYREEE (reference sequence). The CDR3 is made up of 15 amino acids.

V is TRBV18 and J is TRBJ2-5, with 7 bases lining up with TRBD2. Germline CDR1 reads KGHSH; CDR2 reads LQKENI. V shed 3 bases, J shed 7 bases, and the junction held 5 bases outside the gene matches. This CDR3 has 13 residues. CDR3 protein: CASSPRREGTQYF. As DNA, the CDR3 is TGTGCCAGCTCACCTAGGAGGGAGGGGACCCAGTACTTC.

The chain combines TRBV9 with TRBJ2-1; 11 bases map to TRBD2. Per germline, CDR1 SGDLS and CDR2 YYNGEE. CDR3 length: 17 residues. CDR3 in DNA: TGTGCAGGGCTTATTAGCGGGGGGGCCTCCCGCTCGGGTGAGCAGTTCTTC. This codes for CAGLISGGASRSGEQFF.

Here the CDR3 DNA reads TGTGCCAGCAGCGTCCTACACTCAGGGCTGGATGGCTACACCTTC. It encodes CASSVLHSGLDGYTF. This chain uses TRBV9 with TRBJ1-2, with D possibly matching TRBD1 (5 bases). Trimming removed 2 bases at V and 6 bases at J, with 17 bases between. Per germline, CDR1 SGDLS and CDR2 YYNGEE. This CDR3 spans 15 amino acids.

The chain has TRBV30 and TRBJ1-2, with 8 bases matching TRBD1. Trimming at V came to 0 bases and at J to 3 bases, leaving 9 bases not matched to a gene. Germline loops: CDR1 GTSNPN, CDR2 SVGIG (reference sequence). This CDR3 comprises 16 residues. The CDR3 DNA is TGTGCCTGGAGTGTACACATCGGACAGGGAGACTATGGCTACACCTTC. Residues: CAWSVHIGQGDYGYTF.

This clone has only one observation. The chain employs TRBV7-2 and TRBJ2-7; D ambiguous. The CDR3 spans 14 residues. V gave up 5 bases and J gave up 0 bases, with 11 bases separating them. Germline-derived CDR1 and CDR2 are SGHTA and FQGNSA. CDR3 sequence: CASSQDQISYEQYF. In nucleotides, the CDR3 is TGTGCCAGCAGCCAGGACCAGATCTCCTACGAGCAGTACTTC.

This clone has only a few counts. The chain combines TRBV6-5 with TRBJ1-5; TRBD1 matches at 7 bases. CDR1 MNHEY and CDR2 SVGAGI come from the germline V gene. V trimming: 6 bases; J trimming: 6 bases; junction bases outside the gene matches: 5. The CDR3 is 13 residues long. Here the CDR3 DNA reads TGTGCCAGCAGCCTGACAGGGTCTCAGCCCCAGCATTTT. Amino acid sequence: CASSLTGSQPQHF.

The rearrangement uses TRBV12-5 and TRBJ1-2; tentatively, D is TRBD1 (5 bases). Germline V gives CDR1 LGHNT, CDR2 FRNRAP. The length of the CDR3 is 14 residues. V lost 1 base, J lost 1 base, and 7 bases lay in between. The CDR3 DNA sequence: TGTGCTAGTGGTTTGGCGACAGTTAACTATGGCTACACCTTC. Translated, it gives CASGLATVNYGYTF.

The chain is built from TRBV4-1 and TRBJ1-4, with a tentative D call TRBD1 (5 bases). Trimming shortened V by 2 bases and J by 7 bases, and 14 bases separated the two germline ends. Per the germline V gene, CDR1 is MGHRA and CDR2 is YSYEKL. The CDR3 consists of 15 residues. The CDR3 DNA reads TGCGCCAGCAGCCAACTGGGGGGACGGGGTGAAAAACTGTTTTTT. Protein sequence: CASSQLGGRGEKLFF.

The V call is TRBV30, the J call TRBJ1-2, with D perhaps TRBD1 (6 bases). The V end lost 1 base, the J end lost 8 bases, and 20 bases lay between the germline ends. Germline CDR1 reads GTSNPN; CDR2 reads SVGIG (reference sequence). The CDR3 length is 15 residues. The CDR3, as DNA: TGTGCCTGGAGTGACCGCGGCAGGGGAAACAAAGGCTACACCTTC. This codes for CAWSDRGRGNKGYTF.

The chain is built from TRBV5-1 and TRBJ2-7, with a possible D match to TRBD2 (6 bases). CDR1 SGHRS and CDR2 YFSETQ come from the germline V gene. The V end lost 4 bases, the J end lost 3 bases, and 14 bases lay between the germline ends. The CDR3 is made up of 14 amino acids. In DNA, the CDR3 is TGCGCCAGCAGCCTCGTGACTAGGGACTACGAGCAGTACTTC. This gives the protein CASSLVTRDYEQYF.

This clone has a handful of counts. V usage is TRBV7-2 and J usage is TRBJ1-1; possible D gene TRBD1, 5 bases. Germline loops: CDR1 SGHTA, CDR2 FQGNSA. This CDR3 has 12 residues. V was trimmed by 2 bases and J by 8 bases, leaving 9 bases between them. The CDR3 nucleotides are TGTGCCAGCAGCTTAAGGAGGGGAGAAGCTTTCTTT. This codes for CASSLRRGEAFF. Supplemented by reference TRBV7-2 and TRBJ1-1, the full variable domain reads GAGVSQSPSNKVTEKGKDVELRCDPISGHTALYWYRQSLGQGLEFLIYFQGNSAPDKSGLPSDRFSAERTGGSVSTLTIQRTQQEDSAVYLCASSLRRGEAFFGQGTRLTVV.

The rearrangement links TRBV5-4 to TRBJ1-2, with 8 bases lining up with TRBD1. The J segment lost 4 bases and the V segment lost 2 bases, leaving 4 bases of the junction unmatched. The CDR3 has 14 residues. CDR1 SGHNT and CDR2 YYREEE come from the germline V gene (reference sequence). CDR3 nucleotide sequence: TGTGCCAGCAGCTTCGACAGGGGTATCTATGGCTACACCTTC. Protein sequence: CASSFDRGIYGYTF.

The rearrangement uses TRBV24-1 and TRBJ2-3, with D possibly matching TRBD1 (5 bases). V was trimmed by 3 bases and J by 0 bases, leaving 6 bases between them. This CDR3 comprises 14 residues. Germline V CDR1 and CDR2: KGHDR, SFDVKD. The CDR3: CATSDAGSTDTQYF. The CDR3 DNA reads as TGTGCCACCAGTGATGCAGGGAGCACAGATACGCAGTATTTT.

In this sample, this clone turned up once. The chain employs TRBV19 and TRBJ1-5; the D is unclear. V lost 0 bases to trimming and J lost 5 bases, with 11 bases between them. Germline CDR1 and CDR2: LNHDA and SQIVND (reference sequence). CDR3 length equals 15 residues. CDR3 sequence (DNA): TGTGCCAGTAGTATAGATCCCGGGCGTGATCAGCCCCAGCATTTT. Protein sequence: CASSIDPGRDQPQHF.

The chain recombines TRBV2 with TRBJ2-7; 7 bases are a match to TRBD1. This CDR3 comprises 14 residues. CDR1 SNHLY and CDR2 FYNNEI come from the germline V gene. Losses at the gene ends were 9 bases for V and 3 bases for J; bases not matched to a gene: 11. CDR3 DNA: TGTGCCAGAAACGACAGGGATACAAACTACGAGCAGTACTTC. This gives the protein CARNDRDTNYEQYF.

V is TRBV18 and J is TRBJ1-4; TRBD1 aligns across 9 bases. The germline V gene has CDR1 KGHSH and CDR2 LQKENI. The CDR3 covers 15 residues. Trimming removed 3 bases from V and 7 bases from J; junction bases left unmatched: 6. The CDR3 loop reads CASSPGTGSGEKLFF. CDR3 nucleotide sequence: TGTGCCAGCTCACCCGGGACAGGGTCAGGTGAAAAACTGTTTTTT.

The chain carries TRBV7-8 and TRBJ1-6; tentative D call: TRBD1 (6 bases). V shed 5 bases and J shed 7 bases, with 15 bases lying between them. From germline, CDR1 is SGHVS and CDR2 FQNEAQ. The CDR3 totals 15 residues. The CDR3 loop reads CASSELTGTNSPLHF. In nucleotides, the CDR3 is TGTGCCAGCAGCGAACTGACAGGAACAAATTCACCCCTCCACTTT.

This chain links TRBV7-9 with TRBJ2-1; a weak D match, TRBD1 (5 bases). V was clipped by 7 bases and J by 3 bases, with 16 bases between them. CDR1 is SEHNR and CDR2 is FQNEAQ in the germline V gene (reference sequence). This CDR3 has 15 residues. In DNA, the CDR3 is TGTGCCAGCACCCGAAGGGGCGGAGTCTACAATGAGCAGTTCTTC. This gives the protein CASTRRGGVYNEQFF.

V gene TRBV18 combines with J gene TRBJ1-4, with D perhaps TRBD1 (5 bases). Trimming cost V 5 bases and J 16 bases, with 23 bases left between them. The CDR3 runs 14 residues. CDR1 and CDR2 from the germline V gene are KGHSH and LQKENI. CDR3 residues: CASSSQASGSGPFF. CDR3 DNA: TGTGCCAGCTCATCGCAAGCATCAGGGTCGGGGCCGTTTTTT.

The V and J genes are TRBV2 and TRBJ2-3; 10 bases agree with TRBD2. V gave up 5 bases and J gave up 5 bases; unmatched junction bases: 7. This CDR3 is 15 amino acids long. Looked up from germline, CDR1 is SNHLY and CDR2 is FYNNEI. The CDR3 reads CASSPSGGPVDTQYF. As DNA, the CDR3 is TGTGCCAGCAGTCCTAGCGGGGGTCCGGTAGATACGCAGTATTTT.